The 3 T cell receptor beta chains presented below share a single source sample, sequenced in a study of siplizumab effects on memory and regulatory T cells. The assay was immunoSEQ multiplex PCR, and TCRdb's table has in-frame clones only and misses some. The table records about 50,000 clones, 95% to 97% of them present only once. The sequenced sample was naive CD4+ T cells sorted from blood. Receptors originate from a human donor in good health.

The rearrangement links TRBV7-3 to TRBJ2-2, with D perhaps TRBD1 (5 bases). The CDR3 length is 15 residues. From germline, CDR1 is SGHTA and CDR2 FQGTGA. V lost 7 bases and J lost 4, with 16 bases in between. CDR3 protein: CASTLGPTSTGELFF. The CDR3 DNA reads as TGTGCCAGCACTTTGGGGCCGACGAGCACCGGGGAGCTGTTTTTT.

The rearrangement links TRBV5-1 to TRBJ1-1, with D perhaps TRBD1 (6 bases). The CDR3 spans 14 residues. V was shortened by 2 bases and J by 0 bases, with 8 bases between the two germline ends. The germline V gene encodes CDR1 SGHRS and CDR2 YFSETQ. CDR3 nucleotides: TGCGCCAGCAGCTTTGGACAGATGAACACTGAAGCTTTCTTT. Its protein product is CASSFGQMNTEAFF.

The chain couples TRBV5-1 to TRBJ2-7; TRBD1 agrees at 9 bases. The germline gives CDR1 SGHRS, CDR2 YFSETQ. Unmatched junction bases numbered 4, after V lost 0 bases and J lost 6 bases. The CDR3 is made up of 14 amino acids. CDR3 DNA sequence: TGCGCCAGCAGCTTGGCCGGGACAGGGAGCGAGCAGTACTTC. Protein sequence: CASSLAGTGSEQYF.